This record looks at one TCR beta chain sequence and its context. This sample was taken from a study of blood T cell repertoires in COVID-19. About the study: Sites across the United States, Italy and Spain contributed samples from acute and convalescent COVID-19.

Per the original data handling: Researchers report that nucleated cell counts were estimated from reference gene primer amplification. Method: immunoSEQ multiplex PCR; TCRdb's copy keeps in-frame clones and lacks some. Clone size and the V and J calls come from that table; the DNA yielded D and trimming. The sample contains about 220,000 clones, roughly 85% of which appear only once. The sequenced material came from peripheral blood. This clonotype was sampled from a woman in her sixties or seventies with COVID-19, enrolled during active disease.

Here the CDR3 reads CASSLVITNSPLHF. The CDR3 DNA is TGTGCCAGCAGCTTAGTGATTACAAATTCACCCCTCCACTTT. The chain links TRBV7-2 to TRBJ1-6; D gene unclear. Trimming left V 1 base short and J 7 bases short, with 8 bases between. The germline V gene has CDR1 SGHTA and CDR2 FQGNSA. This CDR3 comprises 14 residues.